These 21 T cell receptor beta chains share one sample of origin, sequenced in a study of cytomegalovirus exposure and HLA in healthy donors. TCRdb's table, derived via immunoSEQ multiplex PCR, lists solely in-frame clones and lacks some. The sample includes 150,000 to 200,000 clones, 80% to 90% of them seen just once. The source material was PBMCs. The source of these receptors is a woman in her twenties or thirties in good health and CMV-seronegative.

The J gene is TRBJ1-6, the V gene TRBV14; 9 nucleotides line up with TRBD1. The CDR3 has 16 amino acids. Germline V gene data show CDR1 as SGHDN and CDR2 as FVKESK. Trimming removed 4 bases from V and 6 bases from J; junction bases left unmatched: 7. The CDR3 protein is CASSLHKGQGNSPLHF. As DNA, the CDR3 is TGTGCCAGCAGCCTTCATAAGGGACAGGGTAATTCACCCCTCCACTTT. Based on the CDR3 plus reference TRBV14 and TRBJ1-6, the full variable domain is EAGVTQFPSHSVIEKGQTVTLRCDPISGHDNLYWYRRVMGKEIKFLLHFVKESKQDESGMPNNRFLAERTGGTYSTLKVQPAELEDSGVYFCASSLHKGQGNSPLHFGNGTRLTVT.

V and J are TRBV7-6 and TRBJ2-3; 12 bases line up with TRBD2. Trimming cost V 2 bases and J 5 bases; bases outside gene matches: 11. In germline, CDR1 is SGHVS, CDR2 FNYEAQ. The CDR3 sequence is 18 residues long. The CDR3 DNA reads TGTGCCAGCAGCTTACGAGGACTAGCGGGACCTGAGGGAGATACGCAGTATTTT. Its translation is CASSLRGLAGPEGDTQYF.

CDR3 nucleotides: TGTGCCAGCTCACCTTCAGGGGGTGCTAATGAAAAACTGTTTTTT. It translates to CASSPSGGANEKLFF. This chain connects TRBV18 to TRBJ1-4; 7 nucleotides match TRBD1. This CDR3 comprises 15 residues. Germline V lookup: CDR1 KGHSH, CDR2 LQKENI. V was pared by 3 bases and J by 3 bases, with 4 bases of the junction left unmatched. The full variable domain, with the rest looked up from reference TRBV18 and TRBJ1-4, is NAGVMQNPRHLVRRRGQEARLRCSPMKGHSHVYWYRQLPEEGLKFMVYLQKENIIDESGMPKERFSAEFPKEGPSILRIQQVVRGDSAAYFCASSPSGGANEKLFFGSGTQLSVL.

The rearrangement uses TRBV19 and TRBJ2-1; 8 nucleotides match TRBD1. Germline CDR1 is LNHDA and CDR2 is SQIVND (reference sequence). V shed 6 bases and J 1 base; nucleotides not matched to a gene: 11. CDR3 size: 17 residues. The CDR3, as DNA: TGTGCCAGTAGCCGGTCAGGGAACAGGGGGTCCTACAATGAGCAGTTCTTC. Its translation: CASSRSGNRGSYNEQFF. The entire variable domain, with the rest obtained from reference TRBV19 and TRBJ2-1, is as follows: DGGITQSPKYLFRKEGQNVTLSCEQNLNHDAMYWYRQDPGQGLRLIYYSQIVNDFQKGDIAEGYSVSREKKESFPLTVTSAQKNPTAFYLCASSRSGNRGSYNEQFFGPGTRLTVL.

V and J are TRBV10-1 and TRBJ2-7; D is possibly TRBD1 (6 bases). V dropped 5 bases and J dropped 4 bases, with 18 bases sitting between them. CDR1 and CDR2 from the germline V gene are WNHNN and SYGVQD (reference sequence). CDR3 length: 15 residues. This CDR3 reads CASSPGDPGVYEQYF. The CDR3 DNA reads as TGCGCCAGCAGTCCAGGGGATCCGGGTGTATACGAGCAGTACTTC.

CDR3 nucleotide sequence: TGTGCCATCAGTGAGGGGCAGGAAAACTATGGCTACACCTTC. Its protein product is CAISEGQENYGYTF. The chain has TRBV10-3 and TRBJ1-2; D gene ambiguous. V dropped 2 bases and J dropped 2 bases, with 9 bases sitting between them. In germline, CDR1 is ENHRY, CDR2 SYGVKD. CDR3 length equals 14 residues.

This sequence joins TRBV4-2 and TRBJ2-7; no reliable D call. The germline CDR1 and CDR2 sequences are LGHNA and YNFKEQ. CDR3 length: 15 residues. Trimming stripped 1 base from V and 2 bases from J, with 12 bases between. The CDR3 region is CASSQGRSTPYEQYF. The CDR3 DNA sequence: TGTGCCAGCAGCCAAGGACGGTCGACACCCTACGAGCAGTACTTC.

The V call is TRBV4-1, the J call TRBJ2-1, with D perhaps matching TRBD1 (5 bases). V lost 1 base to trimming and J lost 8 bases, with 9 bases between them. The CDR3 length is 13 residues. Per germline, CDR1 MGHRA and CDR2 YSYEKL. This CDR3 reads CASSQVIGDEQFF. The DNA for the CDR3 is TGCGCCAGCAGCCAAGTTATAGGGGATGAGCAGTTCTTC.

V usage is TRBV7-2 and J usage is TRBJ1-2; unclear D gene. The V gene lost 5 bases and the J gene lost 3 bases, with 13 bases spanning the gap. The CDR3 is made up of 14 amino acids. The germline V gene has CDR1 SGHTA and CDR2 FQGNSA. DNA of the CDR3: TGTGCCAGCAGCCCCCGGACTCCCGACTATGGCTACACCTTC. This gives the protein CASSPRTPDYGYTF.

This clone was recorded at least ten times. The CDR3 sequence: CASSLGLQGLDTQYF. In DNA, the CDR3 is TGCGCCAGCAGCTTAGGCCTCCAGGGATTAGATACGCAGTATTTT. The V and J genes are TRBV5-1 and TRBJ2-3, with D possibly being TRBD1 (5 bases). Trimming left V 2 bases short and J 5 bases short, with 15 bases between. CDR1 and CDR2 (germline): SGHRS, YFSETQ. This CDR3 comprises 15 residues.

The V call is TRBV19, the J call TRBJ2-4; D is perhaps TRBD2 (6 bases). This CDR3 has 16 residues. The V and J ends lost 3 bases and 1 base respectively, with 13 bases between them. CDR1 and CDR2 from the germline V gene are LNHDA and SQIVND (reference sequence). The CDR3 spells CASSMGLRSAKNIQYF. The CDR3 DNA follows: TGTGCCAGTAGTATGGGACTTCGCTCCGCCAAAAACATTCAGTACTTC. Using reference TRBV19 and TRBJ2-4 for the parts outside the CDR3, the full variable domain is DGGITQSPKYLFRKEGQNVTLSCEQNLNHDAMYWYRQDPGQGLRLIYYSQIVNDFQKGDIAEGYSVSREKKESFPLTVTSAQKNPTAFYLCASSMGLRSAKNIQYFGAGTRLSVL.

The chain recombines TRBV6-6 with TRBJ1-5; a possible D gene is TRBD1 (5 bases). The CDR3 totals 14 residues. The V and J ends lost 2 bases and 6 bases respectively, with 11 bases between them. CDR1 is MNHNY, CDR2 SVGAGI, per germline (reference sequence). The CDR3 region has the DNA TGTGCCAGCAGTTACGGGCAGGGAGGTCAGCCCCAGCATTTT. Protein: CASSYGQGGQPQHF.

This clone was counted a few times. This rearrangement joins TRBV2 to TRBJ1-5; D possibly corresponds to TRBD1 (6 bases). CDR3 size: 15 residues. Germline-derived CDR1 and CDR2 are SNHLY and FYNNEI. V was pared by 6 bases and J by 1 base, with 13 bases between. The CDR3 DNA follows: TGTGCCAGCAGAGACACAGGGTTAAGCAATCAGCCCCAGCATTTT. It is translated as CASRDTGLSNQPQHF.

V is TRBV5-1 and J is TRBJ2-2, with 10 bases identical to TRBD1. The CDR3 covers 15 residues. Germline-derived CDR1 and CDR2 are SGHRS and YFSETQ. J gave up 4 bases and V 7 bases, and 7 bases lay outside the gene matches. This CDR3 is CASSQTGGATGELFF. The CDR3, as DNA: TGCGCCAGCTCACAGACAGGGGGCGCCACCGGGGAGCTGTTTTTT.

The table lists this clone with a few counts. CDR3 nucleotides: TGTGCCAGCAGCCGCGGACAGGGCGGCTATGGCTACACCTTC. It is translated as CASSRGQGGYGYTF. This chain connects TRBV6-5 to TRBJ1-2; 8 positions match TRBD1. The CDR3 has 14 residues. Germline-derived CDR1 and CDR2 are MNHEY and SVGAGI. V dropped 6 bases and J dropped 4; count of bases not matched to a gene: 7.

J is TRBJ2-5 and V is TRBV7-9; 7 bases are shared with TRBD1. Germline-derived CDR1 and CDR2 are SEHNR and FQNEAQ (reference sequence). This CDR3 region has 15 residues. Losses at the gene ends were 6 bases for V and 1 base for J; bases not matched to a gene: 8. The CDR3 nucleotides read TGTGCCAGCAGTCCAACAGGGGCGATCCAAGAGACCCAGTACTTC. Encoded protein: CASSPTGAIQETQYF.

The genes are TRBV27 and TRBJ2-7, with TRBD1 as a possible D gene (6 bases). Germline assignment: CDR1 MNHEY and CDR2 SMNVEV (reference sequence). The CDR3 covers 15 residues. V shed 5 bases and J shed 2 bases, with 16 bases lying between them. The CDR3 coding sequence is TGTGCCAGCAGTCCATATACGGGACACCCCTACGAGCAGTACTTC. Protein sequence: CASSPYTGHPYEQYF.

This clone turned up a few times. The chain is built from TRBV6-1 and TRBJ2-4; 12 bases line up with TRBD1. The V segment lost 2 bases and the J segment 9 bases; nucleotides outside the gene matches: 8. Germline V gives CDR1 MNHNS, CDR2 SASEGT. CDR3 length: 16 residues. CDR3 region: CASSEQTGTGGTIQYF. CDR3 DNA sequence: TGTGCCAGCAGTGAACAGACTGGGACAGGGGGCACCATTCAGTACTTC.

V and J are TRBV5-1 and TRBJ2-1; 9 nucleotides line up with TRBD2. Trimming removed 0 bases from V and 6 bases from J; junction bases left unmatched: 4. The CDR3 runs 15 residues. Germline assignment: CDR1 SGHRS and CDR2 YFSETQ. In nucleotides, the CDR3 is TGCGCCAGCAGCTTGGTGGCGGGGGGGGCCAATGAGCAGTTCTTC. Its protein is CASSLVAGGANEQFF.

The chain uses TRBV19 and TRBJ2-2; 9 bases are a match to TRBD1. Germline assignment: CDR1 LNHDA and CDR2 SQIVND (reference sequence). Losses at the gene ends were 7 bases for V and 3 bases for J; bases not matched to a gene: 9. This CDR3 is 16 amino acids long. The CDR3 region has the DNA TGTGCCAGTAATAATCCGGGACAGGGCCACACCGGGGAGCTGTTTTTT. Encoded protein: CASNNPGQGHTGELFF.

This chain joins TRBV2 and TRBJ1-5; D gene uncertain. V was pared by 4 bases and J by 5 bases, with 3 bases between. Germline lookup yields CDR1 SNHLY and CDR2 FYNNEI. The CDR3 has 11 residues. This CDR3 is CASSVYQPQHF. The CDR3 nucleotides are TGTGCCAGCAGTGTCTATCAGCCCCAGCATTTT.